Sequencing of this T cell receptor beta chain was carried out in a study of blood T cell repertoires in COVID-19. Study information: From the United States, Italy and Spain came samples of acute and convalescent COVID-19. Sample material is recorded as cDNA or gDNA derived from T cells, B-cell-depleted T cells, or PBMCs.

Data came from immunoSEQ multiplex PCR; TCRdb stores just in-frame clones and leaves some out. The profile shows more than 300,000 clones, under 90% of them singletons. Sequencing was carried out using PBMCs or T cells enriched from blood (not recorded which). This receptor was obtained from a woman aged 18 to 35 who had recovered from COVID-19.

CDR3 coding DNA: TGTGCCAGTAGTATAGCGAGCCCGAACACTGAAGCTTTCTTT. It encodes CASSIASPNTEAFF. The chain joins TRBV19 to TRBJ1-1; D call uncertain. V lost 1 base to trimming and J lost 1 base, with 7 bases between them. CDR3 length equals 14 residues. Germline values: CDR1 LNHDA, CDR2 SQIVND (reference sequence).